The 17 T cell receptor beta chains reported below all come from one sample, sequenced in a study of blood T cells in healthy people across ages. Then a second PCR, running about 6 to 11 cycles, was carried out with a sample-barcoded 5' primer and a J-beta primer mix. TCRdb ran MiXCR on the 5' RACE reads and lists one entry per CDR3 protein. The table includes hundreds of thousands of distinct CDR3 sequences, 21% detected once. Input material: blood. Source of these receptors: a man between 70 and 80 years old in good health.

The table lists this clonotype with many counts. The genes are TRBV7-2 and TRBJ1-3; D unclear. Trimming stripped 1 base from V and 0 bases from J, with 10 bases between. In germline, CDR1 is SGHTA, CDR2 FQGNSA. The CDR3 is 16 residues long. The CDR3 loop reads CASSLDGGPSGNTIYF. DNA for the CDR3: TGTGCCAGCAGCTTAGATGGAGGCCCCTCTGGAAACACCATATATTTT.

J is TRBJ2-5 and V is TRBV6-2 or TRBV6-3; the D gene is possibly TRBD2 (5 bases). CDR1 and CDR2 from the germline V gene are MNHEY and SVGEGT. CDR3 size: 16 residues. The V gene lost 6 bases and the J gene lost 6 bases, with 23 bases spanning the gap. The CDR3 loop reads CASSPPEEGWKKTQYF. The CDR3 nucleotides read TGTGCCAGCAGCCCCCCGGAGGAAGGCTGGAAAAAGACCCAGTACTTC.

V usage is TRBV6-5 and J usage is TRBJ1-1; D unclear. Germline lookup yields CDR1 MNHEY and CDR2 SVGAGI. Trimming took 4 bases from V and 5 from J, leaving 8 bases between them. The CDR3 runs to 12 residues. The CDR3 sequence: CASSLGKTEAFF. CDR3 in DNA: TGTGCCAGCAGTTTAGGGAAAACTGAAGCTTTCTTT.

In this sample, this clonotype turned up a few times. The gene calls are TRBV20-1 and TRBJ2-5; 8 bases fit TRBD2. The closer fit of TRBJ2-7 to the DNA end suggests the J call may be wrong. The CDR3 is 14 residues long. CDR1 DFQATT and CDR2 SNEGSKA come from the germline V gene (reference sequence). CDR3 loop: CSATLAGRLYEQYF. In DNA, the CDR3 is TGCAGTGCTACCTTAGCGGGAAGACTCTACGAGCAGTACTTC.

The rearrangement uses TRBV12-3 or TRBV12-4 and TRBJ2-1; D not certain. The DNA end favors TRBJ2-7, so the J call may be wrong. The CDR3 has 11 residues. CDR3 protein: CASSLAVEQYF. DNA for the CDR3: TGTGCCAGCAGTTTAGCAGTCGAGCAGTACTTC.

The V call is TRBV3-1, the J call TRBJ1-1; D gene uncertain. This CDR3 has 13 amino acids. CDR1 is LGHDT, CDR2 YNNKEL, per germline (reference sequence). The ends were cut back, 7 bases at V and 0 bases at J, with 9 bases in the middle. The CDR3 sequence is CASTRTVNTEAFF. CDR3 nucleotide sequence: TGTGCCAGCACCCGGACCGTGAACACTGAAGCTTTCTTT.

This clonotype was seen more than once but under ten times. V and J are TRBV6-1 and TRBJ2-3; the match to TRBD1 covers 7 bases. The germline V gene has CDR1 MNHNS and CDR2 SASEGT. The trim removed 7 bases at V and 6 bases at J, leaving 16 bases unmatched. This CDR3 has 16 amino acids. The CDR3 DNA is TGTGCCAGCAATATGGGGGACAGAGACTGGGGGGATACGCAGTATTTT. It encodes CASNMGDRDWGDTQYF.

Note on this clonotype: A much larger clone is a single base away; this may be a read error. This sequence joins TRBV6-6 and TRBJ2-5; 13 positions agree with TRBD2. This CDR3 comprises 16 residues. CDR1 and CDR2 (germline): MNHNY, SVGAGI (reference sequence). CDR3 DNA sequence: TGTGCCAGCAGTATACTAGCGGGAGGGCCTAGGAATGAGGAGTTCTTC. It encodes CASSILAGGPRNEEFF.

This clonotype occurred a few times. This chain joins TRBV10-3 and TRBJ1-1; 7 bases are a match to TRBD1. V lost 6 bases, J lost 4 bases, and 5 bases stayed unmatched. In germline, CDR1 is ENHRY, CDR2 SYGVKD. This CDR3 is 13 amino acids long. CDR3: CAISLDRSTEAFF. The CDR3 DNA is TGTGCCATCAGCCTGGACAGGAGCACTGAAGCTTTCTTT.

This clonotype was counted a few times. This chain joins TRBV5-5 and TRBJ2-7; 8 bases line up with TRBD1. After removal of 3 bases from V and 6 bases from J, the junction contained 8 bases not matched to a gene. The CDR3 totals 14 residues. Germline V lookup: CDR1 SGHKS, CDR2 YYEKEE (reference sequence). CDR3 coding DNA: TGTGCCAGCAGCTCCCTTGACAGGGGAGGCGAGCAGTACTTC. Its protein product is CASSSLDRGGEQYF.

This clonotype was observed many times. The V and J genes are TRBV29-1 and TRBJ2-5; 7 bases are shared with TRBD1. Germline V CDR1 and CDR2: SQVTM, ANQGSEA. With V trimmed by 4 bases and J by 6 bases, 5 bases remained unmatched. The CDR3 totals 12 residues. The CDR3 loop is CSVGQGGKTQYF. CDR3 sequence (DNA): TGCAGCGTTGGACAGGGTGGGAAGACCCAGTACTTC. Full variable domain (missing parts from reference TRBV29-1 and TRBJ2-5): SAVISQKPSRDICQRGTSLTIQCQVDSQVTMMFWYRQQPGQSLTLIATANQGSEATYESGFVIDKFPISRPNLTFSTLTVSNMSPEDSSIYLCSVGQGGKTQYFGPGTRLLVL.

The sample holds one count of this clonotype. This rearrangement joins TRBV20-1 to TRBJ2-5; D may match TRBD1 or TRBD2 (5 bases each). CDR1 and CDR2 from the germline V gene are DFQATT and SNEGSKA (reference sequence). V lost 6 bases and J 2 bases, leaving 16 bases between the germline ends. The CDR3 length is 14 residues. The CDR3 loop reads CSASPRGLQETQYF. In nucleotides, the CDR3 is TGCAGTGCCAGCCCCCGGGGCCTTCAAGAGACCCAGTACTTC.

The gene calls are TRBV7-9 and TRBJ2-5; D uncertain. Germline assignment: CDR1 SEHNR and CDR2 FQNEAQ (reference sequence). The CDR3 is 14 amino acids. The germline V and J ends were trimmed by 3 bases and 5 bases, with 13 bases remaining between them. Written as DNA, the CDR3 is TGTGCCAGCAGCTTTTATGGGGTAGTCGAGACCCAGTACTTC. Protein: CASSFYGVVETQYF.

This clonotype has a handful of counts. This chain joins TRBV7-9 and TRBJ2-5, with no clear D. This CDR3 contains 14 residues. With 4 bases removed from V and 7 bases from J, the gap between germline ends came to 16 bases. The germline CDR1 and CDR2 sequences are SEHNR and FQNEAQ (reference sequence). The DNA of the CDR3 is TGTGCCAGCAGCTCCCCTACAGTTAACTGGACCCAGTACTTC. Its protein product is CASSSPTVNWTQYF.

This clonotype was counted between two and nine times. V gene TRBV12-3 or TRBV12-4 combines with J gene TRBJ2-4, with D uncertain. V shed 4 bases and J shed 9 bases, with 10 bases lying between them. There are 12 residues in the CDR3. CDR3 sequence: CASSSLSGIQYF. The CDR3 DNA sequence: TGTGCCAGCAGTTCCCTTTCAGGCATTCAGTACTTC.

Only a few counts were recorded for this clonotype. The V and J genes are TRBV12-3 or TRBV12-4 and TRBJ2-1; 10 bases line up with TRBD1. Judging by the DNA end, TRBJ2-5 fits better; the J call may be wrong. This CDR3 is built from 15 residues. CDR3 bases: TGTGCCAGCAGTTTGGGACAGGGGAGACGAGAGACCCAGTACTTC. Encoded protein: CASSLGQGRRETQYF.

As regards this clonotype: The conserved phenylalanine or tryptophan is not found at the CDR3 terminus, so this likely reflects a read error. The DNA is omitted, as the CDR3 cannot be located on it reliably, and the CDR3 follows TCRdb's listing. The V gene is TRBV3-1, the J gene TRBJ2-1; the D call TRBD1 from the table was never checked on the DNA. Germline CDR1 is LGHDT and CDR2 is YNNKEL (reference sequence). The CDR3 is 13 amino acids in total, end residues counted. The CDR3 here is CASSQVFGTGASL.